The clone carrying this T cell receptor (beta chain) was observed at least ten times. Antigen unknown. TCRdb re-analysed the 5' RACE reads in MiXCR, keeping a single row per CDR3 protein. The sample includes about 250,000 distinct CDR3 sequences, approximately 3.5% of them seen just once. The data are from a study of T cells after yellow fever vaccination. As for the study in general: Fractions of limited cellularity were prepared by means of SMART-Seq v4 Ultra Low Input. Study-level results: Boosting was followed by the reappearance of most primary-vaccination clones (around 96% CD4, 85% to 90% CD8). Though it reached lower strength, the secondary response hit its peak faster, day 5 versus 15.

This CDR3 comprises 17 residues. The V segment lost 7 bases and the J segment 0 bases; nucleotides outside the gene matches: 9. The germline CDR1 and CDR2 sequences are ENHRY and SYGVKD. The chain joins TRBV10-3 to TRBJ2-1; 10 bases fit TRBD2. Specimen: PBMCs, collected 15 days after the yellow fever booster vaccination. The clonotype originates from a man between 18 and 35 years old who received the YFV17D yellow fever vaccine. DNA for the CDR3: TGTGCCATCACCCTGACTAGCGGGCGGAGCTCCTACAATGAGCAGTTCTTC. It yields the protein CAITLTSGRSSYNEQFF.